This T cell receptor (beta chain) is drawn from a study of PD-1 blockade in classical Hodgkin lymphoma. Study at large: Nivolumab dosed at 3 mg/kg went to patients intravenously every 2 weeks. Study results and caveats: CD4+ TCR diversity, unlike CD8+, climbed significantly by C4D1. Complete responders matched newly diagnosed patients in baseline diversity.

The CDR3 extends over 12 amino acids. The V gene lost 1 base and the J gene lost 6 bases, with 4 bases spanning the gap. The germline gives CDR1 ENHRY, CDR2 SYGVKD. Method: immunoSEQ multiplex PCR; TCRdb's copy keeps in-frame clones and lacks some. The data hold approximately 15,000 clones, with roughly four fifths observed a single time. To note about this clone: Its antigen is not known.

Every patient experienced relapse after autologous stem cell transplantation, and brentuximab vedotin exposure varied. The input for sequencing was peripheral blood mononuclear cells (PBMCs), taken at baseline. The chain has TRBV10-3 and TRBJ1-5; unclear D gene. This TCR came from a human donor with classical Hodgkin lymphoma. DNA of the CDR3: TGTGCCATCAGTGAGTATAGTCAGCCCCAGCATTTT. Translated, it gives CAISEYSQPQHF.